Included here is one T cell receptor (beta chain) sequence, with context. Its antigen is unknown. Germline V CDR1 and CDR2: KGHSH, LQKENI. This CDR3 region has 16 residues. V gave up 3 bases and J gave up 5 bases, with 14 bases separating them. This sample was included in a study of shared clonotypes between healthy human individuals. Background on the study: Three plates each covered CD4 naive and memory; CD8 naive two, CD8 memory one. General study findings and limits: Naive CD4 clonotypes were shared across a handful of donors at roughly 5.5%. Donors were few, which limited the genetic and exposure-history diversity represented. The four-donor shared clonotypes exceeded non-shared clonotypes in generation probability, with non-shared ones scoring lower.

Clones were sequenced by immunoSEQ multiplex PCR, and TCRdb holds only the in-frame ones, with some missing. This sample has about 2.4 million clones, with approximately 93% found just once. Input material: naive CD4+ T cells from PBMCs. As for subset: CD45RA+ positively selected. This chain connects TRBV18 to TRBJ1-6, with a possible D match to TRBD1 (6 bases). This TCR was recovered from a man younger than 35 in good health. Some clones in this sample may be carry-over from other donors' samples. CDR3 loop: CASSPITRQDNSPLHF. The CDR3 DNA reads TGTGCCAGCTCACCTATTACCCGACAGGATAATTCACCCCTCCACTTT.